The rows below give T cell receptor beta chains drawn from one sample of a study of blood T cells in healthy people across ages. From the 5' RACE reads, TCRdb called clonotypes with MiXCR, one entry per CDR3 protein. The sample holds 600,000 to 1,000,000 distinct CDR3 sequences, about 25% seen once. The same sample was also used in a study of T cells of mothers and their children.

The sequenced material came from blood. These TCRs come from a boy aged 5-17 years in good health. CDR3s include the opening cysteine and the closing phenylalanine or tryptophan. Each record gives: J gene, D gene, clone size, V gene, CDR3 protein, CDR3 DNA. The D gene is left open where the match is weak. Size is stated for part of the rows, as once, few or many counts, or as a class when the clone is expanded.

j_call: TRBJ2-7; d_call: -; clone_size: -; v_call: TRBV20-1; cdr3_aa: CSPLGGELYF; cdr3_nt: TGCAGTCCCCTGGGGGGCGAGCTGTACTTC
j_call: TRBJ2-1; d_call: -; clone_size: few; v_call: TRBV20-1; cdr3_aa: CSASSSIVRSYNEQFF; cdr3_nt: TGCAGTGCTAGCTCGAGTATCGTGCGCTCCTACAATGAGCAGTTCTTC
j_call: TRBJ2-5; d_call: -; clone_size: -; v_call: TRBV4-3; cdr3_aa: CASSQVPGPGETQYF; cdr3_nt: TGCGCCAGCAGCCAAGTCCCGGGACCCGGAGAGACCCAGTACTTC
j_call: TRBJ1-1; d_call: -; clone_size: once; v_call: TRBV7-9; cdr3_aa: CATGAGEAFF; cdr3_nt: TGTGCCACGGGGGCTGGTGAAGCTTTCTTT
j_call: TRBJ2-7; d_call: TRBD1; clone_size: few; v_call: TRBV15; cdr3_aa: CATSRGGQGSYEQYF; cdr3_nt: TGTGCCACCAGCAGAGGTGGACAGGGCTCCTACGAGCAGTACTTC
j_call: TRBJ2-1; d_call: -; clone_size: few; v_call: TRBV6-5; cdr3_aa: CASSRHRSSYNEQFF; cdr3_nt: TGTGCCAGCAGTAGACACCGGAGCTCCTACAATGAGCAGTTCTTC
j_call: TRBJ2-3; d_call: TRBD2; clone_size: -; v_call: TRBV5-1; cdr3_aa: CASSRVRSGGPDTQYF; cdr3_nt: TGCGCCAGCAGCCGGGTTAGGAGCGGGGGGCCAGATACGCAGTATTTT
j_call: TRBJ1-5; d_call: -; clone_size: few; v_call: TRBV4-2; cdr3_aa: CASSQDRGGYQPQHF; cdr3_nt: TGTGCCAGCAGCCAAGATAGGGGGGGGTATCAGCCCCAGCATTTT
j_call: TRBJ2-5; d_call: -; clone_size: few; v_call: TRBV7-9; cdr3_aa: CASQRGGAEETQYF; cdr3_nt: TGTGCCAGCCAAAGGGGGGGCGCGGAAGAGACCCAGTACTTC
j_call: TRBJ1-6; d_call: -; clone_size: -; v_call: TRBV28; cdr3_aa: CASSIFDGGHNSPLHF; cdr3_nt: TGTGCCAGCAGTATCTTCGATGGAGGGCATAATTCACCCCTCCACTTT
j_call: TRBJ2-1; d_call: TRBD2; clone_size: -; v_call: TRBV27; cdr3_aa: CASARLAEYNEQFF; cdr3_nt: TGTGCCAGCGCCAGACTAGCGGAGTACAATGAGCAGTTCTTC
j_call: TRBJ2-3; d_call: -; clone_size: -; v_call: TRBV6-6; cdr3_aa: CASSYVGTDTQYF; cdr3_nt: TGTGCCAGCAGTTACGTGGGGACAGATACGCAGTATTTT
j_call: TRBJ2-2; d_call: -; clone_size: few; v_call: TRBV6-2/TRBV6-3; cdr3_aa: CASSYHNTGELFF; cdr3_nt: TGTGCCAGCAGTTACCATAACACCGGGGAGCTGTTTTTT
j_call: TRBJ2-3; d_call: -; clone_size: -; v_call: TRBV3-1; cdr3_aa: CASSQGATQGVTDTQYF; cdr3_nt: TGTGCCAGCAGCCAAGGGGCGACCCAGGGCGTCACAGATACGCAGTATTTT
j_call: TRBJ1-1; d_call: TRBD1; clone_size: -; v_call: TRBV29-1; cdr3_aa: CSANPGQGGPNTEAFF; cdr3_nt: TGCAGCGCCAACCCGGGACAGGGTGGTCCGAACACTGAAGCTTTCTTT
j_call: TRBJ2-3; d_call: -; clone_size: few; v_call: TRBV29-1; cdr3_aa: CSVATIHTDTQYF; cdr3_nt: TGCAGCGTTGCGACAATCCACACAGATACGCAGTATTTT